This TCR beta chain derives from a study of T cell responses to AZD1222 COVID-19 vaccine. Study in general: Pooled in the analysis were second doses at about 4 or about 12 weeks.

This table comes from immunoSEQ multiplex PCR, and its TCRdb copy is limited to in-frame clones, with some not included. The data contain 130,000 to 150,000 clones, around 89% of them singletons. Germline lookup yields CDR1 PRHDT and CDR2 FYEKMQ (reference sequence). V was clipped by 0 bases and J by 5 bases, with 11 bases between them. The CDR3 sequence is 15 residues long. Notes on the study in general: Two doses of AZD1222 preceded a rise in Spike-specific TCR breadth and depth. There were mostly white British donors and more females than males, and clonal diversity was possibly underestimated.

Remarks on this clone: Its antigen remains unknown.

This sequence was found in an adult in good health. The sequences come from peripheral blood, collected on day 0 of AZD1222 vaccination. This rearrangement joins TRBV13 to TRBJ2-1; TRBD2 is a possible D gene (5 bases). CDR3: CASSLGSGIDNEQFF. For the CDR3, the DNA is TGTGCCAGCAGCTTAGGGTCGGGGATCGACAATGAGCAGTTCTTC.